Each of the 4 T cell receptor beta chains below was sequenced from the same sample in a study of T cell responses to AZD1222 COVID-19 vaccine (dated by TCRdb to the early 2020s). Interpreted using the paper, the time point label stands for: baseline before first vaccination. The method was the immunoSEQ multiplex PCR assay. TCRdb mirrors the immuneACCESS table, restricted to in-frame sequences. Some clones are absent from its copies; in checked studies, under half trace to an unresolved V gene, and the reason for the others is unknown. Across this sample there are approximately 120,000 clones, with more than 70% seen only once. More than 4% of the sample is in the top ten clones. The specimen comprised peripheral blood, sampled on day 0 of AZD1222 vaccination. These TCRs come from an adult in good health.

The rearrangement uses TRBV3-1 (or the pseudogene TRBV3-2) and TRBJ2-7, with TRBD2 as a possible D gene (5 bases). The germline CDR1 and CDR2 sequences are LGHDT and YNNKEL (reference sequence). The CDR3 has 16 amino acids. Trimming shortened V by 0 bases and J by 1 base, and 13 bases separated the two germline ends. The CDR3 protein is CASSQDGIVRSYEQYF. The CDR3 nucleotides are TGTGCCAGCAGCCAAGACGGGATCGTCCGGTCCTACGAGCAGTACTTC.

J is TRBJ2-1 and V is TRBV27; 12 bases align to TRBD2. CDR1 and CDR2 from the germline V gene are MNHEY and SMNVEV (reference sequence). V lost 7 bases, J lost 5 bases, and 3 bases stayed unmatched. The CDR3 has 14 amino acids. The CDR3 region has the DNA TGTGCCAGCAAACTAGCGGGAGGAAACAATGAGCAGTTCTTC. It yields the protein CASKLAGGNNEQFF.

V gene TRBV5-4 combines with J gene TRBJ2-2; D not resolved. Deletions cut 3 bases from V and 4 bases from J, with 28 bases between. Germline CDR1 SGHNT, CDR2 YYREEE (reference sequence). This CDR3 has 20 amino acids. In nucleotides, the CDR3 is TGTGCCAGCAGCTCCCCTCGCATCTCGCCTCTGGGTTTGGGCACCGGGGAGCTGTTTTTT. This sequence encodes CASSSPRISPLGLGTGELFF.

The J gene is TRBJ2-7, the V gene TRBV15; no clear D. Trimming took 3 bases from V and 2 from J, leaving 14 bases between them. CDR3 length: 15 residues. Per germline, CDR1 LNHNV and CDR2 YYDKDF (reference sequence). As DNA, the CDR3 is TGTGCCACCAGCAGGGAACCCTCGGCCGCCTACGAGCAGTACTTC. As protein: CATSREPSAAYEQYF.